The present T cell receptor (beta chain) was sequenced within a study of shared clonotypes between healthy human individuals. Findings and limits, study-wide: Lower generation probabilities were found for non-shared clonotypes than for those shared by all four donors.

Repertoires were generated with immunoSEQ multiplex PCR, while TCRdb's copy carries only in-frame clones and drops some. The data show about 2 million clones, 85% to 95% seen once. With respect to this clone: What it binds is not known.

The source is a man younger than 35 in good health. Sequenced sample: naive CD4+ T cells sorted from blood. Subset given: CD45RA+ positively selected.

CDR3 amino acids: CASSPRASSEAFF. The CDR3 nucleotides are TGCGCCAGCAGCCCCCGGGCCTCATCTGAAGCTTTCTTT. The rearrangement uses TRBV5-1 and TRBJ1-1; D gene uncertain. This CDR3 has 13 amino acids. Germline loops: CDR1 SGHRS, CDR2 YFSETQ. The V gene lost 4 bases and the J gene lost 6 bases, with 13 bases spanning the gap.